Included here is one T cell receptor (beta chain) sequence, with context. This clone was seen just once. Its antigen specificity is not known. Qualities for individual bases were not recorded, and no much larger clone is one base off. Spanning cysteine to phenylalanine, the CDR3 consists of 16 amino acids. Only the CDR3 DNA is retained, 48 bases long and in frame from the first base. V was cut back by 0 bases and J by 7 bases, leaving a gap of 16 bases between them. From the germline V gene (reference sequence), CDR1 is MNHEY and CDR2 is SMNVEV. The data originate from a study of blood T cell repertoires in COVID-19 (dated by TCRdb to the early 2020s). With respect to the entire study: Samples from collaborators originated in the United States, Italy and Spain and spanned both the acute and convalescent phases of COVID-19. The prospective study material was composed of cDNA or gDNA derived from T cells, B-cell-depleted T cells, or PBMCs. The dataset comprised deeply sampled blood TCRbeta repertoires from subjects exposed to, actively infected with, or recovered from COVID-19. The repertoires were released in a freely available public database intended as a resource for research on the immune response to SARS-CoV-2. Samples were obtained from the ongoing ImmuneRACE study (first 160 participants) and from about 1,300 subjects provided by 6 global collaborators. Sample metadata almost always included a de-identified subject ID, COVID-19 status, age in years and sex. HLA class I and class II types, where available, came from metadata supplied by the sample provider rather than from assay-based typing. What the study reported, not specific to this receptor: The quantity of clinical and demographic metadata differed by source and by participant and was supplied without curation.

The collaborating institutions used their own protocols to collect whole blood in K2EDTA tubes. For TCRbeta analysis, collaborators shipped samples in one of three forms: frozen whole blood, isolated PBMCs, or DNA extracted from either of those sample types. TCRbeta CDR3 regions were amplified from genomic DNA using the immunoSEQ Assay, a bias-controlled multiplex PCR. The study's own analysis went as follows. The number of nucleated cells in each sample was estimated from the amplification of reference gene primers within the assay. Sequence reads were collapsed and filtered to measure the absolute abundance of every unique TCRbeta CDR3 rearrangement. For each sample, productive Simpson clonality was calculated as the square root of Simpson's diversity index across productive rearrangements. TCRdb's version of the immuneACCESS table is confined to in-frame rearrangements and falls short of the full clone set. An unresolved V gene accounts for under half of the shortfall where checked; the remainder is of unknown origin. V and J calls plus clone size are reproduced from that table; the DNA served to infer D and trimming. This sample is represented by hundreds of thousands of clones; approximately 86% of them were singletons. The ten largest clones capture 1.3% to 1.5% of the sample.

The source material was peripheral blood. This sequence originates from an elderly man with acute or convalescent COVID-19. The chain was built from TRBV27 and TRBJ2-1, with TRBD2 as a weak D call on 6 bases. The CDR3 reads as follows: CASSLSRGISGNEQFF. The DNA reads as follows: TGTGCCAGCAGTTTATCCCGCGGGATATCAGGGAATGAGCAGTTCTTC.